These 26 T cell receptor beta chains came from one sample sequenced in a study of blood T cell repertoires in COVID-19 (dated by TCRdb to 2018 to 2020). Library creation used the immunoSEQ multiplex PCR assay. In TCRdb, the immuneACCESS table is reduced to in-frame sequences with V and J assigned. These tables do not hold every clone; where another copy was compared, an unresolved V gene accounts for under half, and the others remain unexplained. Counted in this sample were some 120,000 clones; roughly 90% of them appeared once. The ten largest clones capture 4.6% of the sample. Source material: peripheral blood. Receptors originate from a man aged 60-69 years with COVID-19, enrolled during active disease.

The chain carries TRBV6-5 and TRBJ2-2, with D perhaps matching TRBD1 (6 bases). The CDR3 contains 15 residues. V lost 1 base and J lost 4, with 10 bases in between. CDR1 and CDR2 (germline): MNHEY, SVGAGI. The CDR3 reads CASSYFAGATGELFF. The CDR3 DNA reads TGTGCCAGCAGTTACTTCGCAGGGGCCACCGGGGAGCTGTTTTTT.

This chain joins TRBV4-3 and TRBJ2-1, with D possibly TRBD1 on 5 matching bases. The CDR3 loop spans 13 amino acids. The ends were cut back, 0 bases at V and 6 bases at J, with 6 bases in the middle. In germline, CDR1 is LGHNA, CDR2 YSLEER. The CDR3 loop is CASSQEQGNEQFF. The CDR3, as DNA: TGCGCCAGCAGCCAAGAGCAGGGCAATGAGCAGTTCTTC.

This chain connects TRBV7-9 to TRBJ1-1; 8 positions match TRBD1. From germline, CDR1 is SEHNR and CDR2 FQNEAQ (reference sequence). Losses at the gene ends were 4 bases for V and 1 base for J; bases not matched to a gene: 8. CDR3 length: 16 residues. CDR3: CASSYPQGGRNTEAFF. CDR3 in DNA: TGTGCCAGCAGCTACCCACAGGGGGGAAGGAACACTGAAGCTTTCTTT.

The chain has TRBV6-2 or TRBV6-3 and TRBJ2-5; 10 bases are shared with TRBD2. Germline CDR1 reads MNHEY; CDR2 reads SVGEGT. With V trimmed by 2 bases and J by 5 bases, 11 bases remained unmatched. The CDR3 is 17 residues long. This chain's CDR3 is CASSYPLAGVERETQYF. The CDR3 DNA reads as TGTGCCAGCAGTTACCCCCTAGCGGGAGTTGAGAGGGAGACCCAGTACTTC.

On this clone itself: The same CDR3 can be traced to other DNA sequences in this sample. The chain carries TRBV15 and TRBJ1-5, with D unclear. This CDR3 contains 14 residues. Trimming stripped 3 bases from V and 2 bases from J, with 8 bases between. CDR1 is LNHNV, CDR2 YYDKDF, per germline (reference sequence). CDR3 nucleotides: TGTGCCACCAGCAGGCCCGGGGGCAATCAGCCCCAGCATTTT. Translated, it gives CATSRPGGNQPQHF.

V and J are TRBV15 and TRBJ2-1; D call uncertain. The length of the CDR3 is 14 residues. V lost 1 base and J 6 bases, leaving 10 bases between the germline ends. CDR1 is LNHNV, CDR2 YYDKDF, per germline (reference sequence). The CDR3 loop reads CATSRGVSFNEQFF. The CDR3 nucleotides read TGTGCCACCAGCAGAGGTGTTAGTTTCAATGAGCAGTTCTTC.

V is TRBV29-1 and J is TRBJ1-4; D possibly corresponds to TRBD1 (5 bases). CDR3 length equals 13 residues. CDR1 and CDR2 from the germline V gene are SQVTM and ANQGSEA. V lost 7 bases and J lost 4, with 13 bases in between. CDR3 amino acids: CSGDSAGNEKLFF. For the CDR3, the DNA is TGCAGCGGGGACTCTGCCGGTAATGAAAAACTGTTTTTT.

The rearrangement joins TRBV28 to TRBJ1-2; no reliable D call. Germline assignment: CDR1 MDHEN and CDR2 SYDVKM. The CDR3 is 15 amino acids. With 2 bases removed from V and 0 bases from J, the gap between germline ends came to 10 bases. The CDR3: CASSLAGRANYGYTF. The CDR3 DNA reads as TGTGCCAGCAGTTTAGCGGGGAGGGCTAACTATGGCTACACCTTC.

The gene calls are TRBV19 and TRBJ2-1, with 10 bases aligning to TRBD2. Trimming cost V 3 bases and J 5 bases; bases outside gene matches: 7. CDR1 and CDR2 from the germline V gene are LNHDA and SQIVND (reference sequence). This CDR3 is built from 16 residues. As DNA, the CDR3 is TGTGCCAGTAGTATCCAACTAGCGGGACTGGACAATGAGCAGTTCTTC. Residues: CASSIQLAGLDNEQFF.

This clone was found a few times. The V gene is TRBV10-3, the J gene TRBJ2-7; weak D call: TRBD1 (6 bases). The V gene lost 0 bases and the J gene lost 3 bases, with 15 bases spanning the gap. This CDR3 is built from 16 residues. The germline V gene has CDR1 ENHRY and CDR2 SYGVKD. As DNA, the CDR3 is TGTGCCATCAGTGAGTCGGGTGACAGGTACCACTACGAGCAGTACTTC. It codes for CAISESGDRYHYEQYF.

The V and J genes are TRBV3-1 (or the pseudogene TRBV3-2) and TRBJ2-3, with D perhaps TRBD2 (5 bases). The V end lost 1 base, the J end lost 0 bases, and 11 bases lay between the germline ends. The germline gives CDR1 LGHDT, CDR2 YNNKEL (reference sequence). This CDR3 has 16 amino acids. CDR3 sequence: CASSQVLALSTDTQYF. The CDR3 coding sequence is TGTGCCAGCAGCCAAGTTCTAGCACTAAGCACAGATACGCAGTATTTT.

The rearrangement uses TRBV5-1 and TRBJ2-1; TRBD2 matches at 13 bases. CDR3 length equals 19 residues. Germline CDR1 reads SGHRS; CDR2 reads YFSETQ. The trim removed 4 bases at V and 0 bases at J, leaving 10 bases unmatched. The DNA of the CDR3 is TGCGCCAGCAGCGCCGGGACTAGCGGGATTCTAAGCTCCTACAATGAGCAGTTCTTC. Translation gives CASSAGTSGILSSYNEQFF.

The chain links TRBV11-2 to TRBJ1-1; 10 nucleotides agree with TRBD1. The CDR3 has 15 residues. The ends lost 4 bases at V and 1 base at J; junction bases unmatched: 3. Per the germline V gene, CDR1 is SGHAT and CDR2 is FQNNGV. Here the CDR3 DNA reads TGTGCCAGCAGCTCAGGGGACAGGGGGAACACTGAAGCTTTCTTT. Translated, it gives CASSSGDRGNTEAFF.

CDR3 DNA sequence: TGTGCCATCAGTGAGTCGGGACAGGGCTACGAAAAACTGTTTTTT. Its protein product is CAISESGQGYEKLFF. This chain joins TRBV10-3 and TRBJ1-4; TRBD1 matches at 9 bases. The V gene end was trimmed by 0 bases and the J gene end by 8 bases; junction bases not matched to a gene: 4. Germline V lookup: CDR1 ENHRY, CDR2 SYGVKD. This CDR3 comprises 15 residues.

J is TRBJ2-3 and V is TRBV9, with TRBD2 matching 8 bases. The V gene's germline CDR1 is SGDLS and CDR2 YYNGEE. Trimming at V came to 4 bases and at J to 3 bases, leaving 1 base not matched to a gene. This CDR3 region has 13 residues. The CDR3 here is CASSREGTDTQYF. DNA for the CDR3: TGTGCCAGCAGCCGGGAGGGTACAGATACGCAGTATTTT.

The chain is built from TRBV28 and TRBJ2-7; D may be TRBD1 (5 bases). The CDR3 loop spans 13 amino acids. Trimming pared 5 bases from V and 2 bases from J, leaving 10 bases between. CDR1 and CDR2 from the germline V gene are MDHEN and SYDVKM. DNA for the CDR3: TGTGCCAGCAGTCTCCTGGACACCTACGAGCAGTACTTC. Its protein is CASSLLDTYEQYF.

The rearrangement joins TRBV15 to TRBJ2-7, with 7 bases matching TRBD1. CDR3 length: 17 amino acids. The germline CDR1 and CDR2 sequences are LNHNV and YYDKDF (reference sequence). V lost 0 bases to trimming and J lost 2 bases; unmatched junction nucleotides: 10. CDR3 DNA sequence: TGTGCCACCAGCAGAGATAAAGGGGGACAGCGACCCTACGAGCAGTACTTC. This sequence encodes CATSRDKGGQRPYEQYF. Using reference TRBV15 and TRBJ2-7 for the parts outside the CDR3, the full variable domain is DAMVIQNPRYQVTQFGKPVTLSCSQTLNHNVMYWYQQKSSQAPKLLFHYYDKDFNNEADTPDNFQSRRPNTSFCFLDIRSPGLGDTAMYLCATSRDKGGQRPYEQYFGPGTRLTVT.

This clone has more than one count but fewer than ten. V gene TRBV9 combines with J gene TRBJ1-2, with 7 bases that match TRBD1. With 2 bases clipped from V and 5 bases from J, the junction kept 9 bases outside the gene matches. Germline lookup yields CDR1 SGDLS and CDR2 YYNGEE. The CDR3 totals 15 residues. CDR3 protein: CASSVQAGTVYGYTF. Written as DNA, the CDR3 is TGTGCCAGCAGCGTCCAAGCCGGGACAGTTTATGGCTACACCTTC.

The chain employs TRBV28 and TRBJ2-7; the match to TRBD1 covers 8 bases. Germline trimming cut 6 bases from V and 0 bases from J; bases unmatched to any gene: 10. The CDR3 is made up of 16 amino acids. CDR1 is MDHEN and CDR2 is SYDVKM in the germline V gene. CDR3 residues: CASRTPRQGHSYEQYF. For the CDR3, the DNA is TGTGCCAGCAGAACCCCCCGACAGGGGCACTCCTACGAGCAGTACTTC.

The genes are TRBV7-8 and TRBJ2-1; 11 bases line up with TRBD2. The germline V gene encodes CDR1 SGHVS and CDR2 FQNEAQ. CDR3 size: 16 residues. After removal of 5 bases from V and 6 bases from J, the junction contained 9 bases not matched to a gene. The CDR3 is CASSEVAGGPSNEQFF. CDR3 DNA sequence: TGTGCCAGCAGCGAAGTAGCGGGAGGGCCCAGCAATGAGCAGTTCTTC.

This chain joins TRBV7-2 and TRBJ2-5; D unclear. Germline-derived CDR1 and CDR2 are SGHTA and FQGNSA. CDR3 length equals 11 residues. The ends were cut back, 5 bases at V and 4 bases at J, with 5 bases in the middle. Written as DNA, the CDR3 is TGTGCCAGCAGCCCCTCAGAGACCCAGTACTTC. Encoded protein: CASSPSETQYF.

V and J are TRBV10-1 and TRBJ1-6; 10 bases map to TRBD1. Trimming took 7 bases from V and 12 from J; bases not matched to a gene: 12. The CDR3 has 15 amino acids. The V gene's germline CDR1 is WNHNN and CDR2 SYGVQD (reference sequence). In nucleotides, the CDR3 is TGCGCCAGCAAGCCCGCCGGGACAGGGGATGAACCCCTCCACTTT. This encodes CASKPAGTGDEPLHF.

This clone showed up just once. V is TRBV9 and J is TRBJ1-6; a weak D match, TRBD1 (5 bases). Trimming took 4 bases from V and 8 from J, leaving 13 bases between them. CDR3 length equals 14 residues. Germline lookup yields CDR1 SGDLS and CDR2 YYNGEE. The CDR3 sequence is CASSLRQGDSPLHF. CDR3 sequence (DNA): TGTGCCAGCAGCCTCCGACAAGGGGATTCACCCCTCCACTTT.

This chain links TRBV10-3 with TRBJ2-7; weak D call: TRBD1 (6 bases). V gave up 0 bases and J gave up 2 bases, with 8 bases separating them. The CDR3 spans 14 residues. Per the germline V gene, CDR1 is ENHRY and CDR2 is SYGVKD. The chain's CDR3 is CAISESGATYEQYF. In DNA, the CDR3 is TGTGCCATCAGTGAGTCGGGGGCCACCTACGAGCAGTACTTC.

The CDR3 sequence is CASSSRTSGSTDTQYF. CDR3 coding DNA: TGTGCCAGCAGCTCTCGGACTAGCGGGAGCACAGATACGCAGTATTTT. The rearrangement links TRBV3-1 (or the pseudogene TRBV3-2) to TRBJ2-3; 11 bases fit TRBD2. The ends lost 5 bases at V and 0 bases at J; junction bases unmatched: 4. The germline V gene encodes CDR1 LGHDT and CDR2 YNNKEL (reference sequence). This CDR3 region has 16 residues.

This CDR3 is CASTRGTGSYEQYF. The DNA for the CDR3 is TGTGCCAGTACCCGCGGTACGGGCTCCTACGAGCAGTACTTC. This chain uses TRBV19 with TRBJ2-7, with D uncertain. Between the trimmed V and J ends, which lost 7 bases and 0 bases, there was a span of 13 bases. The CDR3 sequence is 14 residues long. The germline gives CDR1 LNHDA, CDR2 SQIVND (reference sequence).